Listed below are T cell receptor beta chains from one sample, sequenced in a study of T cell repertoires and Cas9 in healthy adults. Clones were sequenced by immunoSEQ multiplex PCR, and TCRdb holds only the in-frame ones, with some missing. Of 20,000 to 25,000 clones listed, about nine tenths are singletons. Sample: CD4+ effector T cells (CD127+, CD25-, CD137-, CD154-) from PBMCs; culture status not recorded. Receptors originate from a human donor in good health. Each CDR3 is given with its conserved first and last residue. Each record gives: J gene, clone size, V gene, CDR3 protein. Rows may omit the clone size; those that give it use once, few, many or a size class.

>TRBJ2-5|NA|TRBV19
CASSISSLGQETQYF
>TRBJ2-1|NA|TRBV7-9
CASSLDYNEQFF
>TRBJ1-1|NA|TRBV23-1
CASSQWWKGPDGTEAFF
>TRBJ2-7|NA|TRBV5-1
CASSLKGYEQYF
>TRBJ2-3|NA|TRBV7-2
CASSKRDLQYF
>TRBJ1-2|NA|TRBV4-3
CASSQDPSGAGTNYGYTF
>TRBJ2-5|once|TRBV6-6
CASGWETQYF
>TRBJ1-2|NA|TRBV11-3
CASSLGSLNYGYTF
>TRBJ1-6|NA|TRBV19
CASSYRGGSPLHF
>TRBJ2-1|NA|TRBV25-1
CASSAPGTVSEQFF
>TRBJ2-6|NA|TRBV7-2
CASSLQGPGANVLTF
>TRBJ2-7|NA|TRBV7-7
CASSSQGDYEQYF
>TRBJ2-3|NA|TRBV29-1
CSEGSTDTQYF
>TRBJ1-1|NA|TRBV7-2
CASSQRGGRFTEAFF
>TRBJ2-5|once|TRBV5-8
CASSQGLAGGEETQYF
>TRBJ2-3|NA|TRBV11-3
CASSLVQGSTDTQYF
>TRBJ1-2|NA|TRBV6-1
CASSETGEGYTF
>TRBJ1-2|NA|TRBV19
CASSISRTGDGYTF
>TRBJ1-1|NA|TRBV7-2
CASSLETVAEAFF
>TRBJ1-1|once|TRBV2
CASSEGVSGNTEAFF
>TRBJ2-1|NA|TRBV5-1
CAKEREGSKRLEGNEQFF
>TRBJ2-6|NA|TRBV29-1
CSVASSGANVLTF
>TRBJ2-1|once|TRBV5-1
CASSSQPAGGADEQFF
>TRBJ1-2|NA|TRBV27
CASSRIGVERYGYTF
>TRBJ1-3|NA|TRBV15
CATSREPASSGNTIYF
>TRBJ2-1|NA|TRBV7-2
CASSLGSGLYNEQFF
>TRBJ1-3|few|TRBV19
CASTLQSGNTIYF
>TRBJ2-7|NA|TRBV27
CASSLRLRTGQAYEQYF
>TRBJ1-5|NA|TRBV5-8
CASSSTAEGQPQHF
>TRBJ1-2|NA|TRBV19
CASNSGDRNLGDGYTF